Listed here are 18 T cell receptor beta chains from one sample, sequenced in a study of identical twins. TCRdb re-derived calls from the 5' RACE reads in MiXCR, one entry per CDR3 protein. The sample includes about 1.7 million distinct CDR3 sequences, around 33% seen only once; the top ten take roughly 0.3%. The sequenced material came from cord blood. The receptors shown here come from a newborn girl in good health.

This clonotype was seen a few times. The J gene is TRBJ2-3, the V gene TRBV12-5; TRBD1 aligns across 9 bases. The CDR3 has 16 residues. V was pared by 1 base and J by 4 bases, with 6 bases of the junction left unmatched. Germline values: CDR1 LGHNT, CDR2 FRNRAP. The CDR3 loop reads CASGLDPGQGPDTQYF. CDR3 nucleotides: TGTGCTAGTGGTTTGGACCCGGGACAGGGACCAGATACGCAGTATTTT.

This clonotype was seen more than once but under ten times. The J gene is TRBJ2-3, the V gene TRBV12-5; TRBD2 matches 11 bases. V shed 2 bases and J 5 bases; nucleotides not matched to a gene: 0. In germline, CDR1 is LGHNT, CDR2 FRNRAP. The CDR3 has 14 amino acids. CDR3 residues: CASGLTSGRDTQYF. The CDR3 DNA reads TGTGCTAGTGGTTTGACTAGCGGGAGAGATACGCAGTATTTT. The complete variable domain, with remaining parts taken from reference TRBV12-5 and TRBJ2-3, reads DARVTQTPRHKVTEMGQEVTMRCQPILGHNTVFWYRQTMMQGLELLAYFRNRAPLDDSGMPKDRFSAEMPDATLATLKIQPSEPRDSAVYFCASGLTSGRDTQYFGPGTRLTVL.

The genes are TRBV20-1 and TRBJ1-2; 12 bases map to TRBD1. Germline-derived CDR1 and CDR2 are DFQATT and SNEGSKA (reference sequence). With V trimmed by 4 bases and J by 4 bases, 7 bases remained unmatched. The CDR3 has 15 amino acids. This CDR3 is CSATPGTGGFYGYTF. The CDR3 DNA reads as TGCAGTGCTACCCCCGGGACAGGGGGCTTCTATGGCTACACCTTC.

This rearrangement joins TRBV20-1 to TRBJ2-1; no firm D call. The germline gives CDR1 DFQATT, CDR2 SNEGSKA (reference sequence). V lost 5 bases and J lost 13, with 21 bases in between. The CDR3 totals 13 residues. The CDR3 DNA sequence: TGCAGTGCTGGAAAGACGGCCAAGGAGACCCAGTTCTTC. Its protein is CSAGKTAKETQFF.

The CDR3 DNA sequence: TGTGCCAGCAGTCCCCAGGGGAATCATTCACCCCTCCACTTT. Amino acids: CASSPQGNHSPLHF. The V and J genes are TRBV27 and TRBJ1-6; possibly TRBD1 for D (6 bases). The CDR3 length is 14 residues. Germline CDR1 MNHEY, CDR2 SMNVEV (reference sequence). Trimming removed 5 bases from V and 8 bases from J, with 13 bases in between.

A note on this clonotype: The junction differs from germline at one of its ends, possibly a read error. The chain employs TRBV12-3 or TRBV12-4 and TRBJ1-2, with TRBD1 as a possible D gene (5 bases). The CDR3 sequence is 14 residues long. The CDR3 DNA reads TGTGCCGGCAGTTTAGGGTCAGGGAGCTATGGCTACACCTTC. Encoded protein: CAGSLGSGSYGYTF.

This clonotype was observed a handful of times. This chain connects TRBV27 to TRBJ1-4; perhaps TRBD1 as D (5 bases). CDR3 length: 15 residues. From germline, CDR1 is MNHEY and CDR2 SMNVEV (reference sequence). Trimming shortened V by 5 bases and J by 0 bases, and 10 bases separated the two germline ends. The chain's CDR3 is CASSPQGPTNEKLFF. Written as DNA, the CDR3 is TGTGCCAGCAGTCCTCAGGGTCCAACTAATGAAAAACTGTTTTTT.

The chain carries TRBV5-4 and TRBJ2-5; possible D gene TRBD1, 5 bases. V was clipped by 2 bases and J by 3 bases, with 11 bases between them. Germline CDR1 SGHNT, CDR2 YYREEE (reference sequence). The CDR3 is 14 residues long. The CDR3, as DNA: TGTGCCAGCAGCTTCGCCAGGGAAGAAGAGACCCAGTACTTC. Translating it yields CASSFAREEETQYF.

This clonotype occurred a few times. This chain connects TRBV27 to TRBJ1-4; D unresolved. CDR3 length: 15 residues. The germline CDR1 and CDR2 sequences are MNHEY and SMNVEV (reference sequence). V gave up 6 bases and J gave up 5 bases, with 16 bases separating them. As DNA, the CDR3 is TGTGCCAGCAGCCCTGACCCCTTGGGGAATGAAAAACTGTTTTTT. Amino acids: CASSPDPLGNEKLFF.

The chain uses TRBV27 and TRBJ2-1, with 7 bases lining up with TRBD1. The CDR3 spans 15 residues. The J segment lost 5 bases and the V segment lost 5 bases, leaving 9 bases of the junction unmatched. Per the germline V gene, CDR1 is MNHEY and CDR2 is SMNVEV (reference sequence). Here the CDR3 reads CASSPDRQTHNEQFF. The CDR3 DNA follows: TGTGCCAGCAGTCCGGACAGGCAAACCCACAATGAGCAGTTCTTC.

This clonotype showed up just a few times. This chain connects TRBV15 to TRBJ2-3; D is undetermined. The germline gives CDR1 LNHNV, CDR2 YYDKDF (reference sequence). Trimming shortened V by 1 base and J by 2 bases, and 4 bases separated the two germline ends. CDR3 length: 13 residues. CDR3 amino acids: CATSRVLTDTQYF. CDR3 nucleotides: TGTGCCACCAGCAGAGTTCTCACAGATACGCAGTATTTT.

This rearrangement joins TRBV20-1 to TRBJ2-1, with 11 bases lining up with TRBD2. The CDR3 has 16 amino acids. Trimming removed 6 bases from V and 8 bases from J; junction bases left unmatched: 15. Germline CDR1 DFQATT, CDR2 SNEGSKA (reference sequence). The chain's CDR3 is CSARPQLAGVKYEQFF. The CDR3 DNA follows: TGCAGTGCCAGACCGCAACTAGCGGGGGTAAAGTATGAGCAGTTCTTC.

This clonotype occurred a few times. The CDR3 region has the DNA TGTGCCAGCAGCTTAGCGCCGGGACTAGCGGGCACAGATACGCAGTATTTT. It codes for CASSLAPGLAGTDTQYF. The chain uses TRBV7-9 and TRBJ2-3, with 11 bases identical to TRBD2. The J segment lost 1 base and the V segment lost 0 bases, leaving 3 bases of the junction unmatched. CDR1 is SEHNR, CDR2 FQNEAQ, per germline (reference sequence). This CDR3 is 17 amino acids long.

This clonotype occurred a few times. The chain links TRBV2 to TRBJ2-1; TRBD2 agrees at 7 bases. The CDR3 covers 15 residues. Germline loops: CDR1 SNHLY, CDR2 FYNNEI. Trimming removed 7 bases from V and 6 bases from J; junction bases left unmatched: 12. The CDR3 is CASTRDYQGFNEQFF. Here the CDR3 DNA reads TGTGCCAGCACCAGGGACTATCAGGGCTTCAATGAGCAGTTCTTC.

This clonotype occurred a few times. V gene TRBV11-1 combines with J gene TRBJ2-3; maybe TRBD2 (5 bases). Trimming stripped 1 base from V and 2 bases from J, with 7 bases between. The CDR3 extends over 14 amino acids. In germline, CDR1 is SGHAT, CDR2 FQDESV (reference sequence). CDR3 coding DNA: TGTGCCAGCAGCTTAGGGACTCACACAGATACGCAGTATTTT. Translation gives CASSLGTHTDTQYF. Full variable domain (outside the CDR3, taken from reference TRBV11-1 and TRBJ2-3): EAEVAQSPRYKITEKSQAVAFWCDPISGHATLYWYRQILGQGPELLVQFQDESVVDDSQLPKDRFSAERLKGVDSTLKIQPAELGDSAMYLCASSLGTHTDTQYFGPGTRLTVL.

This chain uses TRBV7-9 with TRBJ2-5; 9 positions agree with TRBD2. The CDR3 has 16 residues. Germline CDR1 and CDR2: SEHNR and FQNEAQ (reference sequence). Germline trimming cut 4 bases from V and 3 bases from J; bases unmatched to any gene: 9. The CDR3 loop reads CASSSAGTSLKETQYF. The CDR3 nucleotides read TGTGCCAGCAGCTCCGCCGGGACTAGCCTAAAAGAGACCCAGTACTTC.

The rearrangement joins TRBV6-1 to TRBJ1-1, with 10 bases aligning to TRBD1. Unmatched junction bases numbered 4, after V lost 2 bases and J lost 4 bases. The germline V gene encodes CDR1 MNHNS and CDR2 SASEGT. The CDR3 loop spans 15 amino acids. CDR3 DNA: TGTGCCAGCAGTGAATATGGGACAGGGGCCACTGAAGCTTTCTTT. Its protein is CASSEYGTGATEAFF.

The chain recombines TRBV27 with TRBJ1-1; D is uncertain. Looked up from germline, CDR1 is MNHEY and CDR2 is SMNVEV (reference sequence). V lost 6 bases and J 8 bases, leaving 16 bases between the germline ends. This CDR3 contains 13 residues. This CDR3 reads CASSPYYSVEAFF. In DNA form, the CDR3 reads TGTGCCAGCAGCCCCTATTACTCCGTAGAAGCTTTCTTT.